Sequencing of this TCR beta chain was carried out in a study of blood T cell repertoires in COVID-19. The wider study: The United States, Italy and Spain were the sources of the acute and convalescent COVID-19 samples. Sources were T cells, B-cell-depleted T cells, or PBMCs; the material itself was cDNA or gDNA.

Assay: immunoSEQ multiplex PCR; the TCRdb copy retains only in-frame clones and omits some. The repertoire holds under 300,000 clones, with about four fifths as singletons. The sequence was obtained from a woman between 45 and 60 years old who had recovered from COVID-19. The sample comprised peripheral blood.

The CDR3 loop reads CASSLFRPGGGSYEQYF. For the CDR3, the DNA is TGTGCCAGCAGCTTATTTCGCCCCGGCGGGGGATCCTACGAGCAGTACTTC. The rearrangement joins TRBV5-4 to TRBJ2-7, with 7 bases identical to TRBD2. V gave up 2 bases and J gave up 1 base; unmatched junction bases: 12. Germline loops: CDR1 SGHNT, CDR2 YYREEE (reference sequence). This CDR3 contains 17 residues. Combining the CDR3 with reference TRBV5-4 and TRBJ2-7 gives the whole variable domain ETGVTQSPTHLIKTRGQQVTLRCSSQSGHNTVSWYQQALGQGPQFIFQYYREEENGRGNFPPRFSGLQFPNYSSELNVNALELDDSALYLCASSLFRPGGGSYEQYFGPGTRLTVT.